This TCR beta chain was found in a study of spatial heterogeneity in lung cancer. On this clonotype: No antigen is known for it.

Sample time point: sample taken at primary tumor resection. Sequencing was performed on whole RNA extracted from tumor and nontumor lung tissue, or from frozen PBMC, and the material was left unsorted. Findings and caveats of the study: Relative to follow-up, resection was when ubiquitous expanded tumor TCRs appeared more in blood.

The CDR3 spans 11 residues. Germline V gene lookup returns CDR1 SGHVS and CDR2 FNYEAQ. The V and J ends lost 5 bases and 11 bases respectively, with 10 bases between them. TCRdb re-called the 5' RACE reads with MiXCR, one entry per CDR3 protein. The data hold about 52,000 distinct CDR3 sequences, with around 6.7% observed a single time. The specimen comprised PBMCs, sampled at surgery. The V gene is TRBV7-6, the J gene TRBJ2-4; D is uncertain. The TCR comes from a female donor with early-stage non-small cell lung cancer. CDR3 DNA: TGTGCCAGCAGCCAGGCAGGCGTTCAGTACTTC. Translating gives CASSQAGVQYF.